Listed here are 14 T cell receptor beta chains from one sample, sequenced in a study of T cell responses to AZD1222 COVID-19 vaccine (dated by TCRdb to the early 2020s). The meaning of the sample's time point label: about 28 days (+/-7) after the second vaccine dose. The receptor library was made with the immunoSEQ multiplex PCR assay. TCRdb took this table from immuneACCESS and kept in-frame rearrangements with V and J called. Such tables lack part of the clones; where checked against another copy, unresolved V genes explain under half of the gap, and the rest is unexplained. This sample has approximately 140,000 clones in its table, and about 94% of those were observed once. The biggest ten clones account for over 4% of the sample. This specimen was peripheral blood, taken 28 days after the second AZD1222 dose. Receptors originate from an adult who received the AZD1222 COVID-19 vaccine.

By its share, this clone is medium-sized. The CDR3 bases are TGTGCCAGCAGCGTAGGTCACCCCAATGAGCAGTTCTTC. Amino acids: CASSVGHPNEQFF. This chain uses TRBV9 with TRBJ2-1; no clear D. In germline, CDR1 is SGDLS, CDR2 YYNGEE. Between the trimmed V and J ends, which lost 0 bases and 6 bases, there was a span of 7 bases. The CDR3 is 13 residues long.

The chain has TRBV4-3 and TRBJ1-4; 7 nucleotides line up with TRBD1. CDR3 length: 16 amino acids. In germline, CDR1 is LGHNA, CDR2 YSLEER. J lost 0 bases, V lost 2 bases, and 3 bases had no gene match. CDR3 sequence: CASSQRQGATNEKLFF. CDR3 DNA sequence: TGCGCCAGCAGCCAACGGCAGGGGGCAACTAATGAAAAACTGTTTTTT.

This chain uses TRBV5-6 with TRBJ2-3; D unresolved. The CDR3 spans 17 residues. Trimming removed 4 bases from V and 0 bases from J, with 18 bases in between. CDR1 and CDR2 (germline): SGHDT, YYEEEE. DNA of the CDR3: TGTGCCAGCAGCCTAGTCGGCTACCGGTTTAGCACAGATACGCAGTATTTT. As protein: CASSLVGYRFSTDTQYF.

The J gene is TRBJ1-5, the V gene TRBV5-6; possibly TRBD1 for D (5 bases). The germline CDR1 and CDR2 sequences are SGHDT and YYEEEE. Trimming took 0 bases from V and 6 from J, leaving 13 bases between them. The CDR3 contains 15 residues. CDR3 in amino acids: CASSLGQGIIQPQHF. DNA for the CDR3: TGTGCCAGCAGCTTGGGGCAGGGAATTATTCAGCCCCAGCATTTT.

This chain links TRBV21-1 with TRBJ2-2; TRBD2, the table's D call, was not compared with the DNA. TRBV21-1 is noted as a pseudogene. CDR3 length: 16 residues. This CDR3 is CASSFAGPANTGELFF. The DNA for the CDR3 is TGTGCCAGCAGCTTCGCGGGCCCCGCGAACACCGGGGAGCTGTTTTTT.

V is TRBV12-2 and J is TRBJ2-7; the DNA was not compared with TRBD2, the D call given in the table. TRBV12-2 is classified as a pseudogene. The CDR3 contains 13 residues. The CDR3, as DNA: TGTGCAAGTCGCTTTTCGGTTGCCTACGAGCAGTACTTC. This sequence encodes CASRFSVAYEQYF.

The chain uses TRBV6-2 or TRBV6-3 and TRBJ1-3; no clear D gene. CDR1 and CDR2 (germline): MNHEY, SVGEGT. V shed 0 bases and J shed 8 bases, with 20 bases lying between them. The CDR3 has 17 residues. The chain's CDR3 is CASSYSPSAEPQDTIYF. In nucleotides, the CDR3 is TGTGCCAGCAGTTACTCGCCCTCAGCGGAACCCCAGGACACCATATATTTT.

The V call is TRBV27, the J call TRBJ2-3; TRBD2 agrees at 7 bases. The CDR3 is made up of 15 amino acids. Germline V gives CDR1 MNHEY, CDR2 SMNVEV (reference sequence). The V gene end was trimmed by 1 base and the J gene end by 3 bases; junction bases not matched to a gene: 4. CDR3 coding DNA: TGTGCCAGCAGTTTATGGGGGGGTTGGACAGATACGCAGTATTTT. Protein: CASSLWGGWTDTQYF.

CDR3: CASSTGGNEQFF. The CDR3 DNA reads TGTGCCAGCAGCACAGGCGGCAATGAGCAGTTCTTC. The rearrangement joins TRBV7-3 to TRBJ2-1, with TRBD1 as a possible D gene (5 bases). CDR1 and CDR2 (germline): SGHTA, FQGTGA. There are 12 residues in the CDR3. V was shortened by 5 bases and J by 6 bases, with 8 bases between the two germline ends.

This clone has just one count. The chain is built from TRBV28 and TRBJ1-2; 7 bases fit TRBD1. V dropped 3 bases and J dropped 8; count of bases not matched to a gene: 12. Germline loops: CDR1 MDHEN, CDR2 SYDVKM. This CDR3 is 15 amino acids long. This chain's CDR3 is CASSFPGGPGKGYTF. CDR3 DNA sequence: TGTGCCAGCAGTTTTCCAGGGGGTCCTGGGAAAGGCTACACCTTC.

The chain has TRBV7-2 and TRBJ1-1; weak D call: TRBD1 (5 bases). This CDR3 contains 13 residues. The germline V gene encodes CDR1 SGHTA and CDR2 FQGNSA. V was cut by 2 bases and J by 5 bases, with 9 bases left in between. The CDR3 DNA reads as TGTGCCAGCAGCTTAAGGAGACAGACTGAAGCTTTCTTT. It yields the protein CASSLRRQTEAFF.

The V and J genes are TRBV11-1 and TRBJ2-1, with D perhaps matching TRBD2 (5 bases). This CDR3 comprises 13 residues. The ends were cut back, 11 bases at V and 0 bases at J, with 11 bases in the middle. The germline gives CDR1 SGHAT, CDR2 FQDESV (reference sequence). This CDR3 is CADSGSSYNEQFF. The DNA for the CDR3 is TGTGCCGATTCGGGAAGCTCCTACAATGAGCAGTTCTTC.

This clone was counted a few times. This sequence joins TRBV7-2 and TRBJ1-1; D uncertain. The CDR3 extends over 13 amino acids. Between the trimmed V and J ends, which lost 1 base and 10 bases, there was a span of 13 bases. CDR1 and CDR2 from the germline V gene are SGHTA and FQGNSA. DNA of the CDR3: TGTGCCAGCAGCTTAGGGGGATGGGGAGGAGCTTTCTTT. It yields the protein CASSLGGWGGAFF.

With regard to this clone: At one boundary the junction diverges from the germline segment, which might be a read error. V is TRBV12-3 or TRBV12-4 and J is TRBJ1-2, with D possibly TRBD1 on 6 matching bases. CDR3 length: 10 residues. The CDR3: CASGWGRYSF. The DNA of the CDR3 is TGTGCCAGCGGTTGGGGGCGTTATTCCTTC.